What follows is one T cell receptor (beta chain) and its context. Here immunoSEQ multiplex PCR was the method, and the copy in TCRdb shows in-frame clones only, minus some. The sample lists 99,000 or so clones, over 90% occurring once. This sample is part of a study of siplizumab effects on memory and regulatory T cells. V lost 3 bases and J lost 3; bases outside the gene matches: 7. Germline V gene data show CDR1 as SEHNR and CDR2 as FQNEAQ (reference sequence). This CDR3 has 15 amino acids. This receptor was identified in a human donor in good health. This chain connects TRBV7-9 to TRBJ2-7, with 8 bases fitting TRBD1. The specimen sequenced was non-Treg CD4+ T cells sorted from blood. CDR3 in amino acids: CASSFFPGQDYEQYF. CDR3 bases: TGTGCCAGCAGCTTCTTCCCGGGACAGGACTACGAGCAGTACTTC.